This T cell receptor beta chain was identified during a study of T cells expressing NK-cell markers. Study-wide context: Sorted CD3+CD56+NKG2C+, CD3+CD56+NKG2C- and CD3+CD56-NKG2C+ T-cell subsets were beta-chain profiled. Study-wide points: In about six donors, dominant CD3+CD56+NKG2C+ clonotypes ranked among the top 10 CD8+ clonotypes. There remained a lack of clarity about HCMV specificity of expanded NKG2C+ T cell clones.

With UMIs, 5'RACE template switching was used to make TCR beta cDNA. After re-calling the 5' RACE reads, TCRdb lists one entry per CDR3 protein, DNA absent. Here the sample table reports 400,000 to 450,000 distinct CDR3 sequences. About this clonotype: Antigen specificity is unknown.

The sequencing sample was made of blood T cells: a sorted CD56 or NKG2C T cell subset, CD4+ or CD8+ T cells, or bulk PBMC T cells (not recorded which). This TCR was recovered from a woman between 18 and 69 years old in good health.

This CDR3 reads CSVEEANSNYGYTF. The chain combines TRBV29-1 with TRBJ1-2. CDR3 length: 14 residues. The germline V gene encodes CDR1 SQVTM and CDR2 ANQGSEA.